These T cell receptor beta chains were read from a single sample in a study of identical twins. TCRdb independently ran MiXCR on the 5' RACE reads; one entry per CDR3 protein. The sample lists 450,000 or so distinct CDR3 sequences, 24% occurring once. This sample also appeared in a second study, on T cells expressing NK-cell markers.

The sequencing sample was made of CD4+ T cells sorted from blood. The receptor source for this set is a woman between 18 and 30 years old in good health. Each CDR3 is given with its conserved first and last residue. Fields, in order: CDR3 DNA, CDR3 protein, J gene, clone size, CDR3 length, D gene, V gene. A D gene is named only where the DNA matches it firmly. Where a row states a size, it is once, few, many or the class of an expanded clone; other rows omit it.

DNA: TGCAGTGCTCCGCCGCCCGGGAGGGGGACTAACGAGCAGTACTTC
CDR3: CSAPPPGRGTNEQYF
J: TRBJ2-7
size: few
length: 15
D: TRBD2
V: TRBV20-1

DNA: TGTGCCAGCAGCCAAGTTCGAGCCAACGTCCTGACTTTC
CDR3: CASSQVRANVLTF
J: TRBJ2-6
size: few
length: 13
D: NA
V: TRBV14

DNA: TGTGCCAGCAGCGTATTGGGAGGGCGTGGGGCCAACGTCCTGACTTTC
CDR3: CASSVLGGRGANVLTF
J: TRBJ2-6
size: NA
length: 16
D: TRBD2
V: TRBV9

DNA: TGCGCCAGCAGGGCTGGTGTACACGAAAAACTGTTTTTT
CDR3: CASRAGVHEKLFF
J: TRBJ1-4
size: few
length: 13
D: NA
V: TRBV5-1

DNA: TGTGCCAGCAGCTTGCAAACCGGGACAGGGAGGTCTGAAGCTTTCTTT
CDR3: CASSLQTGTGRSEAFF
J: TRBJ1-1
size: few
length: 16
D: TRBD1
V: TRBV5-5

DNA: TGTGCCAGCAAAGACAGGGGGCAGGTTGAAGCTTTCTTT
CDR3: CASKDRGQVEAFF
J: TRBJ1-1
size: NA
length: 13
D: TRBD1
V: TRBV6-2/TRBV6-3

DNA: TGTGCCAGCAGCCTCGAGGGGCGAGACTATGGCTACACCTTC
CDR3: CASSLEGRDYGYTF
J: TRBJ1-2
size: NA
length: 14
D: NA
V: TRBV3-1

DNA: TGTGCCAGCAGACCTAGTACTGGGGCCAACGTCCTGACTTTC
CDR3: CASRPSTGANVLTF
J: TRBJ2-6
size: once
length: 14
D: NA
V: TRBV13

DNA: TGTGCCAGCAGTTTAGCCCCAGATACGCAGTATTTT
CDR3: CASSLAPDTQYF
J: TRBJ2-3
size: many
length: 12
D: NA
V: TRBV7-9

DNA: TGCAGCGTTGCGGGACAGGGAAACTCCGAGCAGTACTTC
CDR3: CSVAGQGNSEQYF
J: TRBJ2-7
size: NA
length: 13
D: TRBD1
V: TRBV29-1

DNA: TGTGCCATCAGTGACGCCACCCTCTACGAGCAGTACTTC
CDR3: CAISDATLYEQYF
J: TRBJ2-7
size: few
length: 13
D: NA
V: TRBV10-3

DNA: TGCAGTGCTGGGACAGGGAACTATGGCTACACCTTC
CDR3: CSAGTGNYGYTF
J: TRBJ1-2
size: few
length: 12
D: TRBD1
V: TRBV20-1

DNA: TGCAGTGCCCGGGGACTAGCGAGATACAATGAGCAGTTCTTC
CDR3: CSARGLARYNEQFF
J: TRBJ2-1
size: NA
length: 14
D: TRBD2
V: TRBV20-1

DNA: TGCAGTGCTAGAGATCCCCTAGCGGGGCCTCGAGGGACAGATACGCAGTATTTT
CDR3: CSARDPLAGPRGTDTQYF
J: TRBJ2-3
size: once
length: 18
D: TRBD2
V: TRBV20-1

DNA: TGCAGTGCTAGAGCTGGGGACAGTACTAACCCCGAGCAGTACTTC
CDR3: CSARAGDSTNPEQYF
J: TRBJ2-7
size: few
length: 15
D: TRBD1
V: TRBV20-1

DNA: TGCAGTGCTAGCGTGGACAGCTACAATGAGCAGTTCTTC
CDR3: CSASVDSYNEQFF
J: TRBJ2-1
size: NA
length: 13
D: NA
V: TRBV20-1

DNA: TGCGCCAGCAGCGATAAGGGACACGCAGACTACGAGCAGTACTTC
CDR3: CASSDKGHADYEQYF
J: TRBJ2-7
size: NA
length: 15
D: NA
V: TRBV5-1

DNA: TGTGCCAGCAGCCAGTCAGGGACTAGCACAGATACGCAGTATTTT
CDR3: CASSQSGTSTDTQYF
J: TRBJ2-3
size: few
length: 15
D: NA
V: TRBV27

DNA: TGCAGCGCCGCTCGGGGGTCCTACAATGAGCAGTTCTTC
CDR3: CSAARGSYNEQFF
J: TRBJ2-1
size: NA
length: 13
D: NA
V: TRBV29-1

DNA: TGCAGCGTTGGATCCTCATTCACTGAAGCTTTCTTT
CDR3: CSVGSSFTEAFF
J: TRBJ1-1
size: few
length: 12
D: NA
V: TRBV29-1

DNA: TGTGCCAGCAGTTCTCCAGGGTCACCCTCTCAGCCCCAGCATTTT
CDR3: CASSSPGSPSQPQHF
J: TRBJ1-5
size: few
length: 15
D: NA
V: TRBV28

DNA: TGCAGTGCTAGTTTCCCTAGCACAGATACGCAGTATTTT
CDR3: CSASFPSTDTQYF
J: TRBJ2-3
size: NA
length: 13
D: NA
V: TRBV20-1

DNA: TGCGCCAGCAGCCAATCGGACAGGGTCCTACAGGGGACCCAGTACTTC
CDR3: CASSQSDRVLQGTQYF
J: TRBJ2-5
size: NA
length: 16
D: TRBD1
V: TRBV4-1

DNA: TGCAGCGTTGAAGATCGACGGGGGTACAATGAGCAGTTCTTC
CDR3: CSVEDRRGYNEQFF
J: TRBJ2-1
size: NA
length: 14
D: NA
V: TRBV29-1

DNA: TGTGCCAGCAGCTTAGCGGCGGGGTGGGAGACCCAGTACTTC
CDR3: CASSLAAGWETQYF
J: TRBJ2-5
size: many
length: 14
D: NA
V: TRBV7-3

DNA: TGCGCCAGCAGCGTCTTGGGGAACACTGAAGCTTTCTTT
CDR3: CASSVLGNTEAFF
J: TRBJ1-1
size: NA
length: 13
D: NA
V: TRBV5-1

DNA: TGTGCCAGCAGTTTACGCGGAAGCGGCTCCTACAATGAGCAGTTCTTC
CDR3: CASSLRGSGSYNEQFF
J: TRBJ2-1
size: NA
length: 16
D: NA
V: TRBV27

DNA: TGTGCCAGCAGGAGCGGACAGGGACTCTATGGCTACACCTTC
CDR3: CASRSGQGLYGYTF
J: TRBJ1-2
size: many
length: 14
D: TRBD1
V: TRBV6-1

DNA: TGCGCCAGCAGCTTTCGACTAGCGGGGCCGCAAGAGACCCAGTACTTC
CDR3: CASSFRLAGPQETQYF
J: TRBJ2-5
size: NA
length: 16
D: TRBD2
V: TRBV5-1

DNA: TGTGCCAGCAGCCAAGGGCGGTATGAGCAGTTCTTC
CDR3: CASSQGRYEQFF
J: TRBJ2-1
size: NA
length: 12
D: NA
V: TRBV3-1

DNA: TGTGCCAGCAGCTTCGTACAAGCCCAAGAGACCCAGTACTTC
CDR3: CASSFVQAQETQYF
J: TRBJ2-5
size: few
length: 14
D: NA
V: TRBV5-6

DNA: TGTGCCAGCAGCTTGTATCGATCAGAAGCTTTCTTT
CDR3: CASSLYRSEAFF
J: TRBJ1-1
size: NA
length: 12
D: NA
V: TRBV5-6

DNA: TGTGCCAGCAGCCACCTGGGCGGGAGGGGCGAGCAGTACTTC
CDR3: CASSHLGGRGEQYF
J: TRBJ2-7
size: NA
length: 14
D: TRBD2
V: TRBV12-3/TRBV12-4

DNA: TGTGCCAGCAGCAAGGGACTAGCGGGCGTTCGCTACGAGCAGTACTTC
CDR3: CASSKGLAGVRYEQYF
J: TRBJ2-7
size: few
length: 16
D: TRBD2
V: TRBV6-1

DNA: TGCAGTGCTAGTGGCTACGCCAATGAGCAGTTCTTC
CDR3: CSASGYANEQFF
J: TRBJ2-1
size: NA
length: 12
D: NA
V: TRBV20-1

DNA: TGCAGTGCTAGTTATAGCGGGAGCCCATACGAGCAGTACTTC
CDR3: CSASYSGSPYEQYF
J: TRBJ2-7
size: NA
length: 14
D: TRBD2
V: TRBV20-1

DNA: TGCGCCAGCGCGAGACAGGGCTACCAAGAGACCCAGTACTTC
CDR3: CASARQGYQETQYF
J: TRBJ2-5
size: NA
length: 14
D: TRBD1
V: TRBV5-1

DNA: TGCAGTGCTAGAGTTTGGGGCCCAGGGGACACTGAAGCTTTCTTT
CDR3: CSARVWGPGDTEAFF
J: TRBJ1-1
size: few
length: 15
D: NA
V: TRBV20-1

DNA: TGTGCCATTGCCGGGAGCACAGATACGCAGTATTTT
CDR3: CAIAGSTDTQYF
J: TRBJ2-3
size: many
length: 12
D: NA
V: TRBV6-6

DNA: TGTGCCAGCAGCGTAGTCGAAGATACGCAGTATTTT
CDR3: CASSVVEDTQYF
J: TRBJ2-3
size: NA
length: 12
D: NA
V: TRBV9

DNA: TGTGCCAGCAGCTTAGGAAATCCAAGCACAGATACGCAGTATTTT
CDR3: CASSLGNPSTDTQYF
J: TRBJ2-3
size: NA
length: 15
D: NA
V: TRBV11-2

DNA: TGTGCCAGCAGTGCTCCTAAGGGACAGGGGGGGACCCAGTACTTC
CDR3: CASSAPKGQGGTQYF
J: TRBJ2-5
size: few
length: 15
D: TRBD1
V: TRBV25-1

DNA: TGTGCCAGCAGTCAGGGACAGGTTGGGTACACTGAAGCTTTCTTT
CDR3: CASSQGQVGYTEAFF
J: TRBJ1-1
size: few
length: 15
D: TRBD1
V: TRBV12-3/TRBV12-4

DNA: TGTGCCAGCACAGGACAGGGAAACATTCAGTACTTC
CDR3: CASTGQGNIQYF
J: TRBJ2-4
size: NA
length: 12
D: TRBD1
V: TRBV2

DNA: TGTGCCAGCAGCTTAGTGCCCCTGGTCGAGCAGTACTTC
CDR3: CASSLVPLVEQYF
J: TRBJ2-7
size: NA
length: 13
D: NA
V: TRBV7-9

DNA: TGTGCCATCAGAGGCTGGACAGGGGACTTGAACACTGAAGCTTTCTTT
CDR3: CAIRGWTGDLNTEAFF
J: TRBJ1-1
size: NA
length: 16
D: TRBD1
V: TRBV10-3

DNA: TGCAGTGCTAGGGCAGGCCGACGTGCAGATACGCAGTATTTT
CDR3: CSARAGRRADTQYF
J: TRBJ2-3
size: few
length: 14
D: NA
V: TRBV20-1

DNA: TGTGCCAGCAGTTCTCTAGCGGGAGGGGGCGAGCAGTACTTC
CDR3: CASSSLAGGGEQYF
J: TRBJ2-7
size: NA
length: 14
D: TRBD2
V: TRBV27

DNA: TGCAGTGCAGCTTACCCGGGACTAGAAAAAAACATTCAGTACTTC
CDR3: CSAAYPGLEKNIQYF
J: TRBJ2-4
size: NA
length: 15
D: TRBD2
V: TRBV20-1

DNA: TGTGCCAGCAGCGTAATCGGGAGGGCGTCCTACGAGCAGTACTTC
CDR3: CASSVIGRASYEQYF
J: TRBJ2-7
size: few
length: 15
D: TRBD2
V: TRBV9

DNA: TGTGCCAGCAGTAAAGACAGGGGATACACCGGGGAGCTGTTTTTT
CDR3: CASSKDRGYTGELFF
J: TRBJ2-2
size: NA
length: 15
D: TRBD1
V: TRBV27

DNA: TGTGCCAGCAGCCTTAGGGCGGGAGGGAGAGATACGCAGTATTTT
CDR3: CASSLRAGGRDTQYF
J: TRBJ2-3
size: NA
length: 15
D: TRBD2
V: TRBV7-2